By sample fraction, the clone carrying this TCR beta chain is medium-sized. Its antigen is undetermined. These data originate in a study of glioma-infiltrating T cells. General study findings and limits: CDR3 overlap between tissue and blood was very small. Above-expected tissue-blood divergence occurred in all gliomas, most in low-grade ones.

The iRepertoire nested amplicon-rescue multiplex PCR amplified TCR alpha and beta CDR3s from RNA. Input was roughly 85-400 ng of tissue mRNA or PBMC total RNA. In TCRdb, the multiplex PCR reads were re-called with MiXCR into one record per CDR3 protein. The table includes around 170,000 distinct CDR3 sequences, approximately 40% detected once. The TCR originated in a human donor with low-grade glioma or glioblastoma, undergoing nonglioma brain surgery, or in good health (not recorded which). The sequenced sample was glioma tissue, nonneoplastic brain tissue, or PBMCs (not recorded which).

The CDR3 nucleotides read TGTGCCAGCAGTTACTTGGACCGCACAGATACGCAGTATTTT. Its protein product is CASSYLDRTDTQYF. The chain joins TRBV6-2 or TRBV6-3 to TRBJ2-3; D remains unclear. Trimming stripped 1 base from V and 1 base from J, with 6 bases between. CDR1 and CDR2 from the germline V gene are MNHEY and SVGEGT. The CDR3 contains 14 residues.